The rows below give T cell receptor beta chains drawn from one sample of a study of T cell changes during pregnancy in multiple sclerosis. TCRdb's copy holds only in-frame clones and misses some; the assay was immunoSEQ multiplex PCR. The repertoire holds roughly 30,000 clones, around 91% seen once, with about 6.3% in the top ten. This material consisted of CD8+ T cells from peripheral blood mononuclear cells, taken after pregnancy. Receptors were obtained from a female donor with multiple sclerosis, enrolled in a pregnancy study. CDR3s include the opening cysteine and the closing phenylalanine or tryptophan. The order of the fields is J gene, D gene, clone size, V gene, CDR3 protein, CDR3 DNA. D genes are given only for firm matches. Size is omitted from some rows. Given values are once, few, many or a class for expanded clones.

j_call: TRBJ2-1; d_call: .; clone_size: .; v_call: TRBV6-5; cdr3_aa: CASSYGPGVGNEQFF; cdr3_nt: TGTGCCAGCAGTTACGGGCCGGGAGTGGGTAATGAGCAGTTCTTC
j_call: TRBJ2-3; d_call: .; clone_size: .; v_call: TRBV28; cdr3_aa: CASSLTGSDTQYF; cdr3_nt: TGTGCCAGCAGTTTAACAGGGTCAGATACGCAGTATTTT
j_call: TRBJ2-1; d_call: TRBD1; clone_size: .; v_call: TRBV2; cdr3_aa: CASTEGAPYNEQFF; cdr3_nt: TGTGCCAGCACCGAGGGGGCCCCCTACAATGAGCAGTTCTTC
j_call: TRBJ2-1; d_call: .; clone_size: .; v_call: TRBV6-4; cdr3_aa: CASSPGAGTYNEQFF; cdr3_nt: TGTGCCAGCAGCCCCGGGGCGGGAACGTACAATGAGCAGTTCTTC
j_call: TRBJ2-7; d_call: TRBD1; clone_size: .; v_call: TRBV28; cdr3_aa: CASSFTGGSYEQYF; cdr3_nt: TGTGCCAGCAGTTTTACAGGGGGCTCCTACGAGCAGTACTTC
j_call: TRBJ2-7; d_call: .; clone_size: .; v_call: TRBV7-9; cdr3_aa: CASSPGLITYEQYF; cdr3_nt: TGTGCCAGCAGCCCCGGGTTAATTACCTACGAGCAGTACTTC
j_call: TRBJ1-1; d_call: .; clone_size: .; v_call: TRBV27; cdr3_aa: CASSLSVNTEAFF; cdr3_nt: TGTGCCAGCAGTCTTTCAGTGAACACTGAAGCTTTCTTT
j_call: TRBJ1-3; d_call: TRBD1; clone_size: .; v_call: TRBV28; cdr3_aa: CASRETGEGNTIYF; cdr3_nt: TGTGCCAGCAGGGAAACAGGGGAAGGAAACACCATATATTTT
j_call: TRBJ2-1; d_call: TRBD2; clone_size: .; v_call: TRBV11-2; cdr3_aa: CASSSSGAIFDNEQFF; cdr3_nt: TGTGCCAGCAGCTCTAGCGGGGCTATATTTGACAATGAGCAGTTCTTC
j_call: TRBJ2-1; d_call: TRBD1; clone_size: .; v_call: TRBV28; cdr3_aa: CASSTMGQGEFHEQFF; cdr3_nt: TGTGCCAGCAGCACCATGGGACAGGGGGAATTCCATGAGCAGTTCTTC
j_call: TRBJ1-1; d_call: TRBD1; clone_size: medium-sized; v_call: TRBV29-1; cdr3_aa: CSVDRGRDTEAFF; cdr3_nt: TGCAGCGTTGACAGGGGGCGGGACACTGAAGCTTTCTTT
j_call: TRBJ2-1; d_call: .; clone_size: .; v_call: TRBV7-3; cdr3_aa: CASSLILGDEQFF; cdr3_nt: TGTGCCAGCAGCTTAATTTTGGGCGATGAGCAGTTCTTC
j_call: TRBJ2-7; d_call: .; clone_size: .; v_call: TRBV4-3; cdr3_aa: CASSQARERDFEQYF; cdr3_nt: TGCGCCAGCAGCCAAGCCAGAGAACGGGACTTCGAGCAGTACTTC
j_call: TRBJ1-2; d_call: TRBD1; clone_size: .; v_call: TRBV9; cdr3_aa: CASSGTGGEGGYTF; cdr3_nt: TGTGCCAGCAGCGGGACAGGGGGCGAAGGGGGCTACACCTTC
j_call: TRBJ2-5; d_call: TRBD1; clone_size: .; v_call: TRBV7-9; cdr3_aa: CASSLETGLSREAQYF; cdr3_nt: TGTGCCAGCAGCTTAGAGACAGGGCTTTCAAGAGAGGCCCAGTACTTC
j_call: TRBJ2-5; d_call: TRBD2; clone_size: .; v_call: TRBV5-4; cdr3_aa: CASSRIAGSGETQYF; cdr3_nt: TGTGCCAGCAGCCGTATAGCGGGCTCCGGGGAGACCCAGTACTTC
j_call: TRBJ1-2; d_call: .; clone_size: .; v_call: TRBV13; cdr3_aa: CASSGGLQGGYTF; cdr3_nt: TGTGCCAGCAGCGGGGGCCTGCAGGGAGGCTACACCTTC
j_call: TRBJ1-5; d_call: .; clone_size: .; v_call: TRBV28; cdr3_aa: CASSLWRDSNQPQHF; cdr3_nt: TGTGCCAGCAGTTTATGGCGGGATAGCAATCAGCCCCAGCATTTT
j_call: TRBJ2-7; d_call: .; clone_size: .; v_call: TRBV20-1; cdr3_aa: CSARSYEQYF; cdr3_nt: TGCAGTGCTAGATCGTACGAGCAGTACTTC
j_call: TRBJ1-4; d_call: .; clone_size: .; v_call: TRBV7-9; cdr3_aa: CASSTSGWNEKLFF; cdr3_nt: TGTGCCAGCAGCACAAGCGGGTGGAACGAAAAACTGTTTTTT
j_call: TRBJ1-3; d_call: .; clone_size: .; v_call: TRBV11-2; cdr3_aa: CASSADLTGRGSGNTIYF; cdr3_nt: TGTGCCAGCAGCGCAGACCTTACCGGACGGGGCTCTGGAAACACCATATATTTT
j_call: TRBJ2-3; d_call: TRBD2; clone_size: .; v_call: TRBV6-4; cdr3_aa: CASSDSGASGADTQYF; cdr3_nt: TGTGCCAGCAGTGACTCAGGGGCTAGCGGGGCAGATACGCAGTATTTT
j_call: TRBJ1-5; d_call: .; clone_size: .; v_call: TRBV27; cdr3_aa: CASSWDYNQPQHF; cdr3_nt: TGTGCCAGCAGCTGGGACTACAATCAGCCCCAGCATTTT
j_call: TRBJ2-1; d_call: TRBD2; clone_size: .; v_call: TRBV7-9; cdr3_aa: CASSSQTSGPYNEQFF; cdr3_nt: TGTGCCAGCAGCTCCCAGACTAGCGGGCCTTACAATGAGCAGTTCTTC
j_call: TRBJ2-7; d_call: .; clone_size: .; v_call: TRBV5-8; cdr3_aa: CASSLGDRTVFPLDEQYF; cdr3_nt: TGTGCCAGCAGCTTGGGAGATAGGACAGTTTTTCCCCTTGACGAGCAGTACTTC
j_call: TRBJ2-2; d_call: TRBD1; clone_size: .; v_call: TRBV4-3; cdr3_aa: CASSPILRGHGTGELFF; cdr3_nt: TGCGCCAGCAGCCCCATACTGAGGGGGCATGGCACCGGGGAGCTGTTTTTT
j_call: TRBJ2-7; d_call: .; clone_size: .; v_call: TRBV5-6; cdr3_aa: CASSLAGDSREQYF; cdr3_nt: TGTGCCAGCAGCTTGGCGGGGGACAGTCGGGAGCAGTACTTC
j_call: TRBJ2-5; d_call: .; clone_size: .; v_call: TRBV7-3; cdr3_aa: CASSLDSQETQYF; cdr3_nt: TGTGCCAGCAGCTTGGACAGCCAAGAGACCCAGTACTTC
j_call: TRBJ2-3; d_call: TRBD2; clone_size: .; v_call: TRBV7-9; cdr3_aa: CASSWASGRPQYTDTQYF; cdr3_nt: TGTGCCAGCAGCTGGGCTAGCGGGAGGCCCCAGTACACAGATACGCAGTATTTT
j_call: TRBJ2-7; d_call: .; clone_size: once; v_call: TRBV6-5; cdr3_aa: CATVRDIMSGEQYF; cdr3_nt: TGTGCCACCGTCCGGGACATTATGAGTGGCGAGCAGTACTTC
j_call: TRBJ2-5; d_call: TRBD1; clone_size: few; v_call: TRBV7-8; cdr3_aa: CASSLVPDRGSETQYF; cdr3_nt: TGTGCCAGCAGCTTAGTCCCGGACAGGGGTTCGGAGACCCAGTACTTC
j_call: TRBJ1-5; d_call: .; clone_size: .; v_call: TRBV12-1; cdr3_aa: CAGGGTGNQPQHF; cdr3_nt: TGTGCCGGTGGGGGGACGGGCAATCAGCCCCAGCATTTT
j_call: TRBJ2-7; d_call: .; clone_size: .; v_call: TRBV6-6; cdr3_aa: CASSWSGRNEQYF; cdr3_nt: TGTGCCAGCAGTTGGTCAGGGCGCAACGAGCAGTACTTC
j_call: TRBJ1-5; d_call: .; clone_size: once; v_call: TRBV19; cdr3_aa: CASSIGHEGQPQHF; cdr3_nt: TGTGCCAGTAGTATAGGGCACGAGGGACAGCCCCAGCATTTT
j_call: TRBJ2-1; d_call: TRBD1; clone_size: .; v_call: TRBV4-3; cdr3_aa: CASSHGQGSGEQFF; cdr3_nt: TGCGCCAGCAGCCACGGACAGGGCTCAGGTGAGCAGTTCTTC
j_call: TRBJ1-5; d_call: .; clone_size: .; v_call: TRBV15; cdr3_aa: CATSRDREYGNQPQHF; cdr3_nt: TGTGCCACCAGCAGAGACCGGGAGTACGGCAATCAGCCCCAGCATTTT
j_call: TRBJ2-3; d_call: .; clone_size: .; v_call: TRBV2; cdr3_aa: CAVRVSTDTQYF; cdr3_nt: TGTGCCGTCCGGGTTAGCACAGATACGCAGTATTTT
j_call: TRBJ1-2; d_call: .; clone_size: .; v_call: TRBV28; cdr3_aa: CASSLDRDYHTF; cdr3_nt: TGTGCCAGCAGTTTGGATAGGGACTACCACACCTTC
j_call: TRBJ1-4; d_call: .; clone_size: .; v_call: TRBV2; cdr3_aa: CASSARRTAPRGNEKLFF; cdr3_nt: TGTGCCAGCAGCGCCCGTCGGACAGCCCCGAGGGGAAATGAAAAACTGTTTTTT
j_call: TRBJ2-1; d_call: .; clone_size: .; v_call: TRBV29-1; cdr3_aa: CSVRRDNEQFF; cdr3_nt: TGCAGCGTTCGGAGGGACAATGAGCAGTTCTTC
j_call: TRBJ2-1; d_call: TRBD2; clone_size: .; v_call: TRBV27; cdr3_aa: CASSARLAGDNEQFF; cdr3_nt: TGTGCCAGCAGTGCGAGACTAGCGGGAGACAATGAGCAGTTCTTC
j_call: TRBJ1-1; d_call: TRBD1; clone_size: .; v_call: TRBV19; cdr3_aa: CASSLGQPTEAFF; cdr3_nt: TGTGCCAGTAGTTTGGGACAGCCCACTGAAGCTTTCTTT
j_call: TRBJ2-7; d_call: .; clone_size: .; v_call: TRBV28; cdr3_aa: CASSLFRGSYEQYF; cdr3_nt: TGTGCCAGCAGTTTGTTCAGAGGAAGCTACGAGCAGTACTTC
j_call: TRBJ1-1; d_call: .; clone_size: .; v_call: TRBV25-1; cdr3_aa: CASSVPGMNTEAFF; cdr3_nt: TGTGCCAGCAGTGTTCCGGGGATGAACACTGAAGCTTTCTTT
j_call: TRBJ2-3; d_call: .; clone_size: .; v_call: TRBV7-9; cdr3_aa: CASTGDWRQDTQYF; cdr3_nt: TGTGCCAGTACGGGGGACTGGAGGCAAGATACGCAGTATTTT
j_call: TRBJ1-4; d_call: .; clone_size: few; v_call: TRBV10-3; cdr3_aa: CAISGVATNEKLFF; cdr3_nt: TGTGCCATCAGTGGTGTTGCGACTAATGAAAAACTGTTTTTT
j_call: TRBJ2-1; d_call: .; clone_size: .; v_call: TRBV4-3; cdr3_aa: CASSQVESGSYNEQFF; cdr3_nt: TGCGCCAGCAGCCAAGTTGAGTCGGGGTCCTACAATGAGCAGTTCTTC
j_call: TRBJ2-1; d_call: .; clone_size: .; v_call: TRBV4-3; cdr3_aa: CASSQDSGSSYNEQFF; cdr3_nt: TGCGCCAGCAGCCAAGATTCGGGGAGCTCCTACAATGAGCAGTTCTTC
j_call: TRBJ1-2; d_call: .; clone_size: .; v_call: TRBV27; cdr3_aa: CASREHPIDTYGYTF; cdr3_nt: TGTGCCAGCAGAGAACACCCCATAGACACCTATGGCTACACCTTC
j_call: TRBJ2-7; d_call: TRBD2; clone_size: .; v_call: TRBV19; cdr3_aa: CATGTSGSNEQYF; cdr3_nt: TGTGCCACCGGGACTAGCGGGAGCAACGAGCAGTACTTC
j_call: TRBJ2-7; d_call: .; clone_size: .; v_call: TRBV27; cdr3_aa: CASSLFLPGKYAEQYF; cdr3_nt: TGTGCCAGCAGTTTATTCCTACCGGGGAAGTACGCCGAGCAGTACTTC
j_call: TRBJ2-1; d_call: TRBD2; clone_size: once; v_call: TRBV7-9; cdr3_aa: CASSSPGLAVPSYNEQFF; cdr3_nt: TGTGCCAGCAGCTCGCCGGGACTAGCGGTTCCCTCCTACAATGAGCAGTTCTTC
j_call: TRBJ1-1; d_call: TRBD1; clone_size: .; v_call: TRBV5-6; cdr3_aa: CASSLGRDRMNTEAFF; cdr3_nt: TGTGCCAGCAGCTTGGGCCGGGACAGAATGAACACTGAAGCTTTCTTT
j_call: TRBJ2-7; d_call: .; clone_size: .; v_call: TRBV27; cdr3_aa: CASSFATGNEQYF; cdr3_nt: TGTGCCAGCAGTTTCGCCACAGGGAACGAGCAGTACTTC